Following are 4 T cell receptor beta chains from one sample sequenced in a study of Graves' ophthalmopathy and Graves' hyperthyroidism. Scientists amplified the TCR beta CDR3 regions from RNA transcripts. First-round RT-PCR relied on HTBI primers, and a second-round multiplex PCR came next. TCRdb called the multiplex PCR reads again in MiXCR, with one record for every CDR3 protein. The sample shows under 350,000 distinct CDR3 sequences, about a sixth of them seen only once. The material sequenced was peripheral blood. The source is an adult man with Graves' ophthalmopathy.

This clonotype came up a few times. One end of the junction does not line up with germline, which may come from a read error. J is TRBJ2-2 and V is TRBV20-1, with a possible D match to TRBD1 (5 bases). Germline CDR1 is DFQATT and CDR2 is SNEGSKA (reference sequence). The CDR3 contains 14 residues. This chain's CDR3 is CSAPVRALPGELFF. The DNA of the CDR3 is TGCAGTGCCCCCGTCAGGGCCCTTCCCGGCGAGCTGTTTTTT.

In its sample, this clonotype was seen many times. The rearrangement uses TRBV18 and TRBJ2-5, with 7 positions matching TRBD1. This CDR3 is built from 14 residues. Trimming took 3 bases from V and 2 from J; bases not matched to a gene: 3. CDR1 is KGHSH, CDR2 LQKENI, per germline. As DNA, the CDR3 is TGTGCCAGCTCACCTACGACAGGGCAAGAGACCCAGTACTTC. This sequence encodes CASSPTTGQETQYF.

CDR3 protein: CSVDSITGGSYEQYF. The DNA of the CDR3 is TGCAGCGTTGACTCAATCACCGGGGGGTCCTACGAGCAGTACTTC. The chain is built from TRBV29-1 and TRBJ2-7; 7 nucleotides agree with TRBD2. J lost 1 base, V lost 3 bases, and 9 bases had no gene match. CDR1 is SQVTM and CDR2 is ANQGSEA in the germline V gene. This CDR3 is built from 15 residues.

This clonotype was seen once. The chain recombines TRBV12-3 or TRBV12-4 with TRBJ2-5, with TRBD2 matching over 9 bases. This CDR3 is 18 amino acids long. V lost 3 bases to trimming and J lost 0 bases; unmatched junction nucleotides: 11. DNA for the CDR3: TGTGCCAGCAGTTTCCAGCTGGTGGCGGGAGGGTACCAAGAGACCCAGTACTTC. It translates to CASSFQLVAGGYQETQYF.